The subject of this entry is one T cell receptor beta chain. Its specificity is not known. PCR amplification relied on 60 Vbeta primers (plus 13 Jbeta primers). Clones were read by immunoSEQ multiplex PCR, and TCRdb kept only the in-frame ones, dropping some. The data show 65,000 to 95,000 clones, about four fifths seen once. The germline V gene has CDR1 MNHNY and CDR2 SVGAGI (reference sequence). The length of the CDR3 is 16 residues. Trimming left V 0 bases short and J 3 bases short, with 12 bases between. The data stem from a study of cytomegalovirus exposure and HLA in healthy donors. Study-wide results and caveats: Later analysis associated a missense DCLRE1C variant with TCR beta V- and J-gene trimming.

Sequenced input: PBMCs. The TCR comes from a male donor in good health and CMV-seropositive. This chain joins TRBV6-6 and TRBJ2-1, with D perhaps TRBD2 (5 bases). Here the CDR3 reads CASSYSPREGYNEQFF. CDR3 in DNA: TGTGCCAGCAGTTACTCGCCCAGAGAGGGCTACAATGAGCAGTTCTTC.